The clone carrying this TCR beta chain has at least ten counts. Its specificity is not known. In patients chosen for sequencing, flow cytometry had shown CD8+CD57+ cell expansion. The patients, all of them, had severe acquired aplastic anemia. Patients had undergone no therapy by the time their blood was sampled. This sample stems from a study of CD8+CD57+ T cells in acquired aplastic anemia. For the study at large: Quantities of DNA derived from sorted CD4+ and CD8+ cells averaged roughly 3 ug. General study results and limits: Patient and control CD8+ Simpson's diversity was not significantly different.

Template material for TCR beta VDJ and CDR3 profiling consisted of genomic DNA. TCRdb used MiXCR to reprocess the reads, holding one entry per CDR3 protein. The sample lists about 160,000 distinct CDR3 sequences, 48% seen once, with roughly 30% in the top ten. The CDR3 extends over 14 amino acids. The ends were cut back, 1 base at V and 4 bases at J, with 10 bases in the middle. The germline gives CDR1 LNHDA, CDR2 SQIVND (reference sequence). This clonotype was sampled from a human donor with aplastic anemia. The sample taken for sequencing was sorted CD4+, CD8+, or CD8+CD57+ T cells (not recorded which) from PBMCs. This chain connects TRBV19 to TRBJ1-2; D unclear. The CDR3 protein is CASSIGGNSYGYTF. In DNA, the CDR3 is TGTGCCAGTAGTATAGGCGGAAATTCCTATGGCTACACCTTC.